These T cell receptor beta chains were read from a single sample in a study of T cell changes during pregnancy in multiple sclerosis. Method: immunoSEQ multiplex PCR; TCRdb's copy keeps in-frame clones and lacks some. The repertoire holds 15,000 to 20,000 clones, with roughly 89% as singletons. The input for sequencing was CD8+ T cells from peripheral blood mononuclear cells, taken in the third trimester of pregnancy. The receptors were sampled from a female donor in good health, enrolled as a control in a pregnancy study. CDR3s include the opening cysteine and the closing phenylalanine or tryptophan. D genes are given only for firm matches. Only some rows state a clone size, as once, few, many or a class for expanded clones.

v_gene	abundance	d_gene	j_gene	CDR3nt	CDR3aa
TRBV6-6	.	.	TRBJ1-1	TGTGCCAGCAGTTACGGGCAGGGAGCTTTCTTT	CASSYGQGAFF
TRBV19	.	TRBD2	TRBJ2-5	TGTGCCAGTAGTATAGCTAGCGGGGGCGCAGAGACCCAGTACTTC	CASSIASGGAETQYF
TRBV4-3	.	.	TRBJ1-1	TGCGCCAGCAGCCAAGATGAGGGCCCCGCTGAAGCTTTCTTT	CASSQDEGPAEAFF
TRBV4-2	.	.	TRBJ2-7	TGTGCCAGCAGCCACTCATTGTTACAGGGAGTCGAGCAGTACTTC	CASSHSLLQGVEQYF
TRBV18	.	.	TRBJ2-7	TGTGCCAGCTCACCCGAACAGGGCCCGTACGAGCAGTACTTC	CASSPEQGPYEQYF
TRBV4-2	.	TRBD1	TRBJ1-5	TGTGCCAGCAGCCAAGGGGGACAAGGGGGCCGTAGCAATCAGCCCCAGCATTTT	CASSQGGQGGRSNQPQHF
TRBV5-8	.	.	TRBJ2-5	TGTGCCAGCACCCCTAGCGTTGGAGGCGAGACCCAGTACTTC	CASTPSVGGETQYF
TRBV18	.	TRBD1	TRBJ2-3	TGTGCCAGCTCGCGATACAGGGGAACCTACACAGATACGCAGTATTTT	CASSRYRGTYTDTQYF
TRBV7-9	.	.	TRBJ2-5	TGTGCCAGCAGCTTATCGACGAACGAGGGAGAGACCCAGTACTTC	CASSLSTNEGETQYF
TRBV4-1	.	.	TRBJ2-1	TGCGCCAGCAGCCAAGAGGAATGGAGGACGGCGTCGGCTAATGAGCAGTTCTTC	CASSQEEWRTASANEQFF
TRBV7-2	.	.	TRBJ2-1	TGTGCCAGCAGCTTAGAGATTAGCGGAAGCTCCTACAATGAGCAGTTCTTC	CASSLEISGSSYNEQFF
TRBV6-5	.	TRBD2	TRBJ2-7	TGTGCCAGCAGCCTTCTAGCGGAGGTGAGGGAGCAGTACTTC	CASSLLAEVREQYF
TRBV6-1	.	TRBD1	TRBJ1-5	TGTGCCAGCAGTGAATCCACAGGGGGCAATCAGCCCCAGCATTTT	CASSESTGGNQPQHF
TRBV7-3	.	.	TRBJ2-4	TGTGCCAGCAGCCTACAGGGCGGGGGAAACATTCAGTACTTC	CASSLQGGGNIQYF
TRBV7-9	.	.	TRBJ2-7	TGTGCCAGCAGCTCCCCATCGAAGAGAAACGAGCAGTACTTC	CASSSPSKRNEQYF
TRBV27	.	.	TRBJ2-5	TGTGCCAGCAGTCTAAGGGGGGGATGGGGTCAGGAGACCCAGTACTTC	CASSLRGGWGQETQYF
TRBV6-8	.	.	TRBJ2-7	TGTGCCAGGCTGCGGGACAGCTCCTACGAGCAGTACTTC	CARLRDSSYEQYF
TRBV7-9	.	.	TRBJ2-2	TGTGCCTGCGAAGGCCCTAGAGACCCCGGGGAGCTGTTTTTT	CACEGPRDPGELFF
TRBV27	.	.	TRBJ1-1	TGTGCCAGCAGCCCCGCGGAGCTCGTGAACACTGAAGCTTTCTTT	CASSPAELVNTEAFF
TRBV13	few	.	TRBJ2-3	TGTGCCAGCAGCTTAAAGTCTGGGGCGCGAGATACGCAGTATTTT	CASSLKSGARDTQYF
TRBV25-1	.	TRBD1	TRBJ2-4	TGTGCCAGCACTACAGGGGCGGGAAACATTCAGTACTTC	CASTTGAGNIQYF
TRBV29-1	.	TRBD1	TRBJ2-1	TGCAGCGTTTCGGACAGGACTTTTCACAATGAGCAGTTCTTC	CSVSDRTFHNEQFF
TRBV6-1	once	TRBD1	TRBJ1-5	TGTGCCAGCAGTAAAGGACAGGGAGGATCGAGCAATCAGCCCCAGCATTTT	CASSKGQGGSSNQPQHF
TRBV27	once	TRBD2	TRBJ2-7	TGTGCCAGCAGTTTAGGGCGGGGGGGCCCTTGGGAGCAGTACTTC	CASSLGRGGPWEQYF
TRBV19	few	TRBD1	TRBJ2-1	TGTGCCAGTAGCACGGGCGGGACAGGTCAGTTCTTC	CASSTGGTGQFF
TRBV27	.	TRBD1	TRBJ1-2	TGTGCCAGCAGTCCCCCCCGCCAGGGGGCATATGGCTACACCTTC	CASSPPRQGAYGYTF
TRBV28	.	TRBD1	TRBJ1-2	TGTGCCAGCAGCCCCACAGGGGGCGACGAGGTATCGGAACACCCGTATGGCTACACCTTC	CASSPTGGDEVSEHPYGYTF
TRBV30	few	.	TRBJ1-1	TGTGCCTGGAGCCGGGACACCAACACTGAAGCTTTCTTT	CAWSRDTNTEAFF